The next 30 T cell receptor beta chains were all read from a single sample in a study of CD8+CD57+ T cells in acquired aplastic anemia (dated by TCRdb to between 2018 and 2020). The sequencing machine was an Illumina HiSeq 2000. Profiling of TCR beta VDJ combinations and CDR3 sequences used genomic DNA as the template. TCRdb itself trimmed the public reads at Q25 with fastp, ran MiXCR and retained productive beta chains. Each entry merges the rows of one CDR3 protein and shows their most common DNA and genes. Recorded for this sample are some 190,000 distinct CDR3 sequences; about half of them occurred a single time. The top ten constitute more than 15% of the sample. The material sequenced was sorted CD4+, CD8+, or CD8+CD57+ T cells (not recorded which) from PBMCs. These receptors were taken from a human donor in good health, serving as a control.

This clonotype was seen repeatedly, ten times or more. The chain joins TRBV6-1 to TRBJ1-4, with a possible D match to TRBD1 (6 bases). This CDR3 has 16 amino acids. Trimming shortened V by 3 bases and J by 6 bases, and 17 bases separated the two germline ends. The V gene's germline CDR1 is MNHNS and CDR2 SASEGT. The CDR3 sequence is CASSEGAGVGHEKLFF. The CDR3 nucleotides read TGTGCCAGCAGTGAGGGGGCAGGGGTCGGGCATGAAAAACTGTTTTTT.

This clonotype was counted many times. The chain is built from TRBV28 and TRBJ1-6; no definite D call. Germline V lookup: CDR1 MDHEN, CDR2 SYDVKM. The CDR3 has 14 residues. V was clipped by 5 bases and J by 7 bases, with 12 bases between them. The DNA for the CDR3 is TGTGCCAGCAGTCACCCCAGGAAAAATTCACCCCTCCACTTT. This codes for CASSHPRKNSPLHF.

CDR3 in DNA: TGTGCCAGCAGCGTAGGTCCCGGGAATACCTACGAGCAGTACTTC. It encodes CASSVGPGNTYEQYF. The chain links TRBV9 to TRBJ2-7, with D possibly TRBD2 on 5 matching bases. The CDR3 has 15 amino acids. Germline CDR1 reads SGDLS; CDR2 reads YYNGEE. The germline V and J ends were trimmed by 0 bases and 2 bases, with 12 bases remaining between them.

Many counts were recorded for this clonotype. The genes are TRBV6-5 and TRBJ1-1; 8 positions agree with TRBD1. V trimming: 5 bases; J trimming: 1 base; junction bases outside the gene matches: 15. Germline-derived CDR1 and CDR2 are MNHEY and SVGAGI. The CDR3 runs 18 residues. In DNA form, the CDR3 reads TGTGCCAGCAGTCCTACGGTGAATTCAGGGGGCAGGAACACTGAAGCTTTCTTT. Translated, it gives CASSPTVNSGGRNTEAFF.

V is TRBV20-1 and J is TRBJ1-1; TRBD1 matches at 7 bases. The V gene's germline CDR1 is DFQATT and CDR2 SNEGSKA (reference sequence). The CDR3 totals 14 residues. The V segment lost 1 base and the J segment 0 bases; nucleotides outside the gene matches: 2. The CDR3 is CSARGGTVNTEAFF. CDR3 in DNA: TGCAGTGCTAGAGGCGGGACAGTGAACACTGAAGCTTTCTTT.

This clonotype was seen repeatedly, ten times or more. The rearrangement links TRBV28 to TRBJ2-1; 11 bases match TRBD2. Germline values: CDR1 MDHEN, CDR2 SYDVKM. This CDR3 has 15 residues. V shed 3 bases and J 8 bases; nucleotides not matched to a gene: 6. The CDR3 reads CASSFSSGGKYEQFF. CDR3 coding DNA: TGTGCCAGCAGTTTCTCTAGCGGGGGGAAGTATGAGCAGTTCTTC.

As DNA, the CDR3 is TGCAGCGTTGTGCTTCTAGCGGAGACCCAGTACTTC. Protein product: CSVVLLAETQYF. The chain recombines TRBV29-1 with TRBJ2-5, with D possibly matching TRBD2 (6 bases). Germline loops: CDR1 SQVTM, CDR2 ANQGSEA. The CDR3 loop spans 12 amino acids. V shed 4 bases and J shed 5 bases, with 11 bases lying between them.

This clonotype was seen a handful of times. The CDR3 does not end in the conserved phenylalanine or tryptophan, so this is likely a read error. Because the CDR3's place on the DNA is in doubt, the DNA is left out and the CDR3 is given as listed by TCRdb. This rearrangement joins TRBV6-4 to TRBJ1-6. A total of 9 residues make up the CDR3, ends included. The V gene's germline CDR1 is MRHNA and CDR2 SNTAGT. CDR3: CASSEEHAS.

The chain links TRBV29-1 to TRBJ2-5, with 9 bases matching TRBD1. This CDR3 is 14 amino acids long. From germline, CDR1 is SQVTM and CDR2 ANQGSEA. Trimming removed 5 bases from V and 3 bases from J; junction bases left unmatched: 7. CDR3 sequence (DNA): TGCAGCGTTCGGACGGGACAGGGAGAAGAGACCCAGTACTTC. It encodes CSVRTGQGEETQYF.

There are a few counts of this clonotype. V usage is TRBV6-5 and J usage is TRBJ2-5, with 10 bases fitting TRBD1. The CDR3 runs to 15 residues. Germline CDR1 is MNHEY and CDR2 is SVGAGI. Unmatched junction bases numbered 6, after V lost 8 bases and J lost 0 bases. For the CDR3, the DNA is TGTGCCAGCCTGCCGGGACAGGGGTACCAAGAGACCCAGTACTTC. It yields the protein CASLPGQGYQETQYF.

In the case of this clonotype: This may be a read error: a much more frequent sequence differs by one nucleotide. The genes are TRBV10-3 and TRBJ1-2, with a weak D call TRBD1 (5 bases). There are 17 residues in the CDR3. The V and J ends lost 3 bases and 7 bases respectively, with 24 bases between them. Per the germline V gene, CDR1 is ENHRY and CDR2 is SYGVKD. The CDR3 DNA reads TGTGCCATCAGTGACTCGAGACAGCTTGGGGATATAAGTGGCTACACCTTC. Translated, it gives CAISDSRQLGDISGYTF.

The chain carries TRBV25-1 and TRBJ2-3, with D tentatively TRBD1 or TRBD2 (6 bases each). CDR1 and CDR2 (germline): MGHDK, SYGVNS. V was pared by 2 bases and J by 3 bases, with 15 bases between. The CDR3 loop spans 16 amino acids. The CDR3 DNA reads TGTGCCAGCAGTGAACTAGGAGGGGGTGGAACAGATACGCAGTATTTT. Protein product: CASSELGGGGTDTQYF.

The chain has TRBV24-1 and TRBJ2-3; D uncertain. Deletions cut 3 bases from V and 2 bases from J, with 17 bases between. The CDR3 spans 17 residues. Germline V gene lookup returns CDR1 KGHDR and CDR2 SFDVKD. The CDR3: CATSDPKAIQDTDTQYF. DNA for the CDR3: TGTGCCACCAGTGATCCGAAAGCTATTCAGGACACAGATACGCAGTATTTT.

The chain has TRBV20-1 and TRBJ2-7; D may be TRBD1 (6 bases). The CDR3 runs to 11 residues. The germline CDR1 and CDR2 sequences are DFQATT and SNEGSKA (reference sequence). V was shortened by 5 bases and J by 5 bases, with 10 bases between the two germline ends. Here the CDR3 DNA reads TGCAGTGCTTCCCGACAGGACGAGCAGTACTTC. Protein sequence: CSASRQDEQYF.

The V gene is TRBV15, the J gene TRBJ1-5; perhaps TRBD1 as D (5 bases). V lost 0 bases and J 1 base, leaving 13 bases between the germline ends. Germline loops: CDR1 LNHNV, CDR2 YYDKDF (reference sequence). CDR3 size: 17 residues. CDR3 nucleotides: TGTGCCACCAGCAGAGAGGCGCCTTGGGGCAGCAATCAGCCCCAGCATTTT. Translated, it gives CATSREAPWGSNQPQHF.

The DNA of the CDR3 is TGTGCCAGCAGTGCCCAGACAGGGAAGGGTGACCAGTACTTC. Its translation is CASSAQTGKGDQYF. The rearrangement links TRBV12-3 or TRBV12-4 to TRBJ2-5, with 7 nucleotides matching TRBD1. J lost 10 bases, V lost 5 bases, and 13 bases had no gene match. This CDR3 has 14 amino acids.

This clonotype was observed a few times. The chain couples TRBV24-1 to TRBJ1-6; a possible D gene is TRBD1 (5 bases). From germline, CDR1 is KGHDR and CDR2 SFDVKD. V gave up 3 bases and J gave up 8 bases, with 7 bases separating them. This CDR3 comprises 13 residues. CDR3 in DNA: TGTGCCACCAGTGATCGGGGGGATTCACCCCTCCACTTT. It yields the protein CATSDRGDSPLHF.

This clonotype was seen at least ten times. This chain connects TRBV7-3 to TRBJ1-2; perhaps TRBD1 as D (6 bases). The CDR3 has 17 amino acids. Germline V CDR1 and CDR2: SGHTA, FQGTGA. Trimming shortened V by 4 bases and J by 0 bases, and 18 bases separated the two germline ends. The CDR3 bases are TGTGCCAGCAGCTCAGGCGGACAGACCTCAGCTAACTATGGCTACACCTTC. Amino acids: CASSSGGQTSANYGYTF.

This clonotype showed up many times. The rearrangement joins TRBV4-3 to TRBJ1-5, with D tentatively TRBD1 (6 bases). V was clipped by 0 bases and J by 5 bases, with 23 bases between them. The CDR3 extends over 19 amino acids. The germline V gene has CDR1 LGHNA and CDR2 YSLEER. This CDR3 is CASSQEGNRGHSGDQPQHF. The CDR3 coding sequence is TGCGCCAGCAGCCAAGAGGGCAATCGGGGACACTCTGGGGATCAGCCCCAGCATTTT.

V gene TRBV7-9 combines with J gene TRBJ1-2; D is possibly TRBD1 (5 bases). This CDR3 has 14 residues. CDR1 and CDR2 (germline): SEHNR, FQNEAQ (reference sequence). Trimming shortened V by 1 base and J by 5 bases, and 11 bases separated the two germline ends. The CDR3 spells CASSLDAGRYGYTF. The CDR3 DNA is TGTGCCAGCAGCTTAGATGCAGGGCGATATGGCTACACCTTC. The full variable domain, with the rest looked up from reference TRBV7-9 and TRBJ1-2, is DTGVSQNPRHKITKRGQNVTFRCDPISEHNRLYWYRQTLGQGPEFLTYFQNEAQLEKSRLLSDRFSAERPKGSFSTLEIQRTEQGDSAMYLCASSLDAGRYGYTFGSGTRLTVV.

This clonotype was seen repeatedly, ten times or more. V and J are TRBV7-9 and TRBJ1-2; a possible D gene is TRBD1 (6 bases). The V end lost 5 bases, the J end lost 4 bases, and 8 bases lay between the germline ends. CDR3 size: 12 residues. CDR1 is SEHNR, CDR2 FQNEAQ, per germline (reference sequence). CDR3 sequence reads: CASSLDSYGYTF. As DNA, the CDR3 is TGTGCCAGCAGCCTGGACAGCTATGGCTACACCTTC.

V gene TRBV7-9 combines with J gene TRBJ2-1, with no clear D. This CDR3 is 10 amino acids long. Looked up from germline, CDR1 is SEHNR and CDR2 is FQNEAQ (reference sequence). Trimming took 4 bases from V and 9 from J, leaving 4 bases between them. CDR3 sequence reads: CASSWGEQFF. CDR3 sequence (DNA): TGTGCCAGCAGCTGGGGTGAGCAGTTCTTC. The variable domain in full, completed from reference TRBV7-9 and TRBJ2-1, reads DTGVSQNPRHKITKRGQNVTFRCDPISEHNRLYWYRQTLGQGPEFLTYFQNEAQLEKSRLLSDRFSAERPKGSFSTLEIQRTEQGDSAMYLCASSWGEQFFGPGTRLTVL.

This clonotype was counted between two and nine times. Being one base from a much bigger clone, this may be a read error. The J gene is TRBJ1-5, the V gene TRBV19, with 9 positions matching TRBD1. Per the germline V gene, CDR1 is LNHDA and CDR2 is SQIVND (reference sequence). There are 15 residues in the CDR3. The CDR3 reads CASSTGQGSDQPQHF. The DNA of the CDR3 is TGTGCCAGTAGTACGGGACAGGGTAGCGATCAGCCCCAGCATTTT.

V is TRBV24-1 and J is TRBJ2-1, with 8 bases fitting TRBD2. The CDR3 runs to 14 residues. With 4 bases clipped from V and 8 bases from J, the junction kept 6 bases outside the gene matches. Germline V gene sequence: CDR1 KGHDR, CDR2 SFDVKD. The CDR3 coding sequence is TGTGCCACCAGTGAACATACTAGCGGCTATGAGCAGTTCTTC. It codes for CATSEHTSGYEQFF.

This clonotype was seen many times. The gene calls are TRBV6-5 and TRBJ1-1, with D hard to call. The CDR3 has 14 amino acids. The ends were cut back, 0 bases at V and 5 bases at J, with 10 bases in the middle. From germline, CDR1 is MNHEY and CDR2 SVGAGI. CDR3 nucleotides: TGTGCCAGCAGTTACTCGACCTTTAGGACTGAAGCTTTCTTT. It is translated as CASSYSTFRTEAFF.

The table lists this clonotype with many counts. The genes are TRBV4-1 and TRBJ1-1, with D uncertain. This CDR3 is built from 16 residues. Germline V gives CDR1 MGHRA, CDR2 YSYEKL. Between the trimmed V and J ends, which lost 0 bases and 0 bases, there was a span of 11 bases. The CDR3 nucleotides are TGCGCCAGCAGCCAAGAAAGGTATGGGATGAACACTGAAGCTTTCTTT. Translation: CASSQERYGMNTEAFF.

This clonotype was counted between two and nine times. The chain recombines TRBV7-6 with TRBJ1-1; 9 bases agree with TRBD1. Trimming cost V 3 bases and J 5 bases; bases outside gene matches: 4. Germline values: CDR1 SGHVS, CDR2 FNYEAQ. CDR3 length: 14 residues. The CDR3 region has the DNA TGTGCCAGCAGCTTGGGGACAGGGAGGACTGAAGCTTTCTTT. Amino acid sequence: CASSLGTGRTEAFF.

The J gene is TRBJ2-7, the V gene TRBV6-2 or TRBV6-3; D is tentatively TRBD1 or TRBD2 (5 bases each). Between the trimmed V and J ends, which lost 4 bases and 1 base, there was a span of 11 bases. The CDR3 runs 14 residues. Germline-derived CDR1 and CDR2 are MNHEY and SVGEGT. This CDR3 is CASSFRDGSYEQYF. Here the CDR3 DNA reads TGTGCCAGCAGTTTCCGGGACGGATCCTACGAGCAGTACTTC.

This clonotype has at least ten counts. CDR3 sequence reads: CASSQGDGGPSTDTQYF. The CDR3 DNA reads TGCGCCAGCAGCCAAGGGGATGGGGGGCCCAGCACAGATACGCAGTATTTT. The chain carries TRBV4-1 and TRBJ2-3, with D possibly being TRBD1 or TRBD2 (6 bases each). The CDR3 sequence is 17 residues long. The V gene's germline CDR1 is MGHRA and CDR2 YSYEKL. The ends were cut back, 1 base at V and 0 bases at J, with 14 bases in the middle.

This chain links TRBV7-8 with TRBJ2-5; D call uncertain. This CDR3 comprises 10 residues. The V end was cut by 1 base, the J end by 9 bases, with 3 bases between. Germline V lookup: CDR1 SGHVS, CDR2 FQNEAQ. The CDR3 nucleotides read TGTGCCAGCAGCTTAGGGGCCCAGTACTTC. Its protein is CASSLGAQYF.